The 12 T cell receptor beta chains given below trace back to one sample, sequenced in a study of shared clonotypes between healthy human individuals. The protocol was immunoSEQ multiplex PCR, while the TCRdb copy is restricted to in-frame clones and leaves out a portion. The sample yields approximately 980,000 clones, approximately 80% seen once. The material sequenced was memory CD4+ T cells sorted from blood. Regarding subset: CD45RA-negative fraction. The source is a man aged 18 to 30 in good health.

The V call is TRBV5-1, the J call TRBJ2-3, with TRBD1 as a possible D gene (6 bases). CDR1 is SGHRS, CDR2 YFSETQ, per germline. V was shortened by 1 base and J by 6 bases, with 15 bases between the two germline ends. The CDR3 runs 15 residues. This CDR3 reads CASSLYTGTMDTQYF. The CDR3 nucleotides read TGCGCCAGCAGCTTGTATACAGGGACCATGGATACGCAGTATTTT.

The genes are TRBV21-1 and TRBJ2-4; the D call of TRBD1 is as the table states it, not checked on the DNA. TRBV21-1 corresponds to a pseudogene. This CDR3 is built from 15 residues. CDR3 nucleotide sequence: TGTGCCAGCAGCAAAGGGCAGGCGGCCAAAAACATTCAGTACTTC. Translated: CASSKGQAAKNIQYF.

This clone was observed a single time. This chain joins TRBV18 and TRBJ2-3; D is possibly TRBD2 (5 bases). CDR1 KGHSH and CDR2 LQKENI come from the germline V gene. The CDR3 spans 13 residues. V lost 4 bases and J lost 7, with 12 bases in between. CDR3 sequence: CASSHTTGNTQYF. In DNA form, the CDR3 reads TGTGCCAGCTCACACACAACGGGGAATACGCAGTATTTT. Full variable domain (missing parts from reference TRBV18 and TRBJ2-3): NAGVMQNPRHLVRRRGQEARLRCSPMKGHSHVYWYRQLPEEGLKFMVYLQKENIIDESGMPKERFSAEFPKEGPSILRIQQVVRGDSAAYFCASSHTTGNTQYFGPGTRLTVL.

V and J are TRBV5-1 and TRBJ2-5; 10 nucleotides agree with TRBD2. CDR1 is SGHRS and CDR2 is YFSETQ in the germline V gene. The CDR3 consists of 14 residues. V gave up 9 bases and J gave up 2 bases; unmatched junction bases: 7. CDR3 region: CATQSGGAQETQYF. The CDR3 DNA is TGCGCCACCCAAAGCGGGGGGGCACAAGAGACCCAGTACTTC.

The chain couples TRBV6-1 to TRBJ2-1, with no clear D. Trimming left V 11 bases short and J 0 bases short, with 14 bases between. Germline CDR1 is MNHNS and CDR2 is SASEGT. This CDR3 contains 14 residues. CDR3 bases: TGTGCCGCGACCAGACCCAGCTCCTACAATGAGCAGTTCTTC. It yields the protein CAATRPSSYNEQFF.

This sequence joins TRBV19 and TRBJ1-2; unclear D gene. The CDR3 has 13 amino acids. CDR1 and CDR2 (germline): LNHDA, SQIVND (reference sequence). The V end lost 5 bases, the J end lost 8 bases, and 15 bases lay between the germline ends. The CDR3, as DNA: TGTGCCAGTAGTCCCCTTTTGAGGGAGGGCTACACCTTC. Translating gives CASSPLLREGYTF.

The chain joins TRBV4-1 to TRBJ2-5; maybe TRBD1 (5 bases). The germline CDR1 and CDR2 sequences are MGHRA and YSYEKL. The V end lost 0 bases, the J end lost 5 bases, and 7 bases lay between the germline ends. CDR3 length: 13 amino acids. CDR3 in amino acids: CASSQDPGETQYF. For the CDR3, the DNA is TGCGCCAGCAGCCAAGACCCAGGGGAGACCCAGTACTTC.

The chain has TRBV5-4 and TRBJ2-5; no definite D call. This CDR3 has 14 residues. CDR1 is SGHNT and CDR2 is YYREEE in the germline V gene (reference sequence). V was clipped by 4 bases and J by 5 bases, with 15 bases between them. The CDR3 loop is CASSLNAREETQYF. The CDR3 DNA reads TGTGCCAGCAGCCTGAACGCCAGAGAGGAGACCCAGTACTTC.

This clone has only one observation. The J gene is TRBJ2-2, the V gene TRBV11-3; D ambiguous. Germline loops: CDR1 SGHNT, CDR2 YENEEA. V was shortened by 2 bases and J by 0 bases, with 4 bases between the two germline ends. The CDR3 sequence is 14 residues long. CDR3: CASSLPPNTGELFF. The CDR3 nucleotides are TGTGCCAGCAGCTTACCACCGAACACCGGGGAGCTGTTTTTT. Looking up the rest from reference TRBV11-3 and TRBJ2-2 gives the full variable domain: EAGVVQSPRYKIIEKKQPVAFWCNPISGHNTLYWYLQNLGQGPELLIRYENEEAVDDSQLPKDRFSAERLKGVDSTLKIQPAELGDSAVYLCASSLPPNTGELFFGEGSRLTVL.

The chain is built from TRBV5-4 and TRBJ1-3, with unresolved D. Deletions cut 1 base from V and 0 bases from J, with 8 bases between. Per germline, CDR1 SGHNT and CDR2 YYREEE (reference sequence). The CDR3 runs to 15 residues. The CDR3 nucleotides read TGTGCCAGCAGCTTGTGGCCGAACTCTGGAAACACCATATATTTT. Amino acids: CASSLWPNSGNTIYF.

Note on this clone: An end of the junction does not agree with germline; a read error may underlie this. The chain couples TRBV30 to TRBJ2-5; 9 bases agree with TRBD1. Germline V gene lookup returns CDR1 GTSNPN and CDR2 SVGIG (reference sequence). This CDR3 region has 19 residues. CDR3 protein: CAWDRDREYGILRQGTQYF. The CDR3, as DNA: TGTGCCTGGGACCGGGACAGGGAGTATGGGATACTCAGGCAAGGGACCCAGTACTTC.

This clone came up once. The chain combines TRBV10-3 with TRBJ1-1, with unresolved D. The CDR3 runs 13 residues. Germline CDR1 is ENHRY and CDR2 is SYGVKD. Trimming stripped 6 bases from V and 5 bases from J, with 13 bases between. Here the CDR3 DNA reads TGTGCCATCAGGCGGGGAGGGCAGACTGAAGCTTTCTTT. Encoded protein: CAIRRGGQTEAFF.